These 28 T cell receptor beta chains were sequenced from one sample in a study of OX40 agonist ivuxolimab in advanced cancers. Library preparation employed the immunoSEQ multiplex PCR assay. In TCRdb, the immuneACCESS table is reduced to in-frame sequences with V and J assigned. These tables do not hold every clone; where another copy was compared, an unresolved V gene accounts for under half, and the others remain unexplained. The sample yields fewer than 80,000 clones; approximately 89% were counted once. The leading ten clones occupy around 0.56% of the sample. The sequencing here drew on CD4+ or CD8+ T cells sorted from blood, taken in a trial of the OX40 agonist ivuxolimab. The source of these receptors is an adult with an advanced solid tumor such as melanoma, head and neck, liver or kidney cancer.

V and J are TRBV19 and TRBJ2-2, with D possibly being TRBD2 (5 bases). V was shortened by 7 bases and J by 4 bases, with 16 bases between the two germline ends. The CDR3 contains 15 residues. Germline lookup yields CDR1 LNHDA and CDR2 SQIVND (reference sequence). The CDR3 sequence is CASTGGLLLTGELFF. DNA for the CDR3: TGTGCCAGTACTGGAGGACTGCTGCTCACCGGGGAGCTGTTTTTT.

The chain joins TRBV30 to TRBJ1-1; D gene unclear. Trimming took off 0 bases at V and 7 bases at J, with 9 bases between the two ends. The V gene's germline CDR1 is GTSNPN and CDR2 SVGIG (reference sequence). The CDR3 spans 12 residues. CDR3: CAWSVSRFEAFF. The CDR3 DNA follows: TGTGCCTGGAGTGTTTCCAGATTTGAAGCTTTCTTT.

This chain joins TRBV5-1 and TRBJ1-1, with 8 nucleotides matching TRBD1. This CDR3 contains 14 residues. V was clipped by 0 bases and J by 6 bases; unmatched bases: 4. Germline V CDR1 and CDR2: SGHRS, YFSETQ. The CDR3 region is CASSLGDRTSEAFF. The CDR3 nucleotides are TGCGCCAGCAGCTTGGGGGACAGGACTTCTGAAGCTTTCTTT.

The gene calls are TRBV2 and TRBJ2-7; TRBD2 matches 7 bases. With 8 bases clipped from V and 5 bases from J, the junction kept 3 bases outside the gene matches. This CDR3 comprises 11 residues. CDR1 is SNHLY, CDR2 FYNNEI, per germline. CDR3 in DNA: TGTGCCAGCCGGGAGGCCAACGAGCAGTACTTC. This translates into CASREANEQYF.

The chain is built from TRBV11-2 and TRBJ1-1, with D uncertain. Trimming pared 3 bases from V and 1 base from J, leaving 6 bases between. The germline CDR1 and CDR2 sequences are SGHAT and FQNNGV. This CDR3 spans 13 amino acids. The CDR3 sequence: CASSFGRNTEAFF. The CDR3 DNA follows: TGTGCCAGCAGCTTTGGCAGGAACACTGAAGCTTTCTTT.

The gene calls are TRBV18 and TRBJ2-6; D uncertain. Per the germline V gene, CDR1 is KGHSH and CDR2 is LQKENI. The V and J ends lost 6 bases and 0 bases respectively, with 9 bases between them. The CDR3 runs 15 residues. CDR3 residues: CASSPDISGANVLTF. In nucleotides, the CDR3 is TGTGCCAGCTCCCCAGATATCTCTGGGGCCAACGTCCTGACTTTC.

The chain employs TRBV6-1 and TRBJ1-5; 8 nucleotides match TRBD1. The CDR3 extends over 15 amino acids. Germline V gene lookup returns CDR1 MNHNS and CDR2 SASEGT. Trimming took 8 bases from V and 5 from J; bases not matched to a gene: 11. Here the CDR3 reads CASFRTGPPYQPQHF. Here the CDR3 DNA reads TGTGCCAGCTTCCGGACAGGGCCCCCCTATCAGCCCCAGCATTTT.

The rearrangement uses TRBV12-5 and TRBJ2-2; no firm D call. CDR1 is LGHNT and CDR2 is FRNRAP in the germline V gene. Trimming removed 0 bases at V and 9 bases at J, with 11 bases between. The length of the CDR3 is 14 residues. CDR3 sequence: CASGLVPSRRELFF. Written as DNA, the CDR3 is TGTGCTAGTGGTTTGGTACCCTCTCGGAGGGAGCTGTTTTTT.

This chain uses TRBV5-1 with TRBJ1-6; 9 bases align to TRBD1. The ends lost 4 bases at V and 8 bases at J; junction bases unmatched: 7. Germline V gene lookup returns CDR1 SGHRS and CDR2 YFSETQ. The CDR3 spans 15 residues. The CDR3 nucleotides are TGCGCCAGCAGCCCCACAGGGGGCGGATATTCACCCCTCCACTTT. Its protein is CASSPTGGGYSPLHF. The full variable domain, rest sourced from reference TRBV5-1 and TRBJ1-6, is KAGVTQTPRYLIKTRGQQVTLSCSPISGHRSVSWYQQTPGQGLQFLFEYFSETQRNKGNFPGRFSGRQFSNSRSEMNVSTLELGDSALYLCASSPTGGGYSPLHFGNGTRLTVT.

This clone has a single count. This chain links TRBV7-2 with TRBJ2-5, with TRBD1 as a possible D gene (5 bases). The CDR3 runs 13 residues. The ends were cut back, 5 bases at V and 7 bases at J, with 14 bases in the middle. Germline V gene sequence: CDR1 SGHTA, CDR2 FQGNSA. In DNA form, the CDR3 reads TGTGCCAGCAGCCCCCGACAGTCATGGACCCAGTACTTC. It specifies CASSPRQSWTQYF.

The chain recombines TRBV19 with TRBJ2-5; 9 nucleotides match TRBD1. With V trimmed by 6 bases and J by 5 bases, 7 bases remained unmatched. The V gene's germline CDR1 is LNHDA and CDR2 SQIVND (reference sequence). The CDR3 extends over 14 amino acids. The CDR3 bases are TGTGCCAGTAGGGTAACAGGGGGCGCCGAGACCCAGTACTTC. This gives the protein CASRVTGGAETQYF.

The V gene is TRBV20-1, the J gene TRBJ2-7, with D possibly called TRBD1 or TRBD2 (6 bases each). CDR3 length: 11 residues. Germline CDR1 is DFQATT and CDR2 is SNEGSKA (reference sequence). V was clipped by 6 bases and J by 5 bases, with 11 bases between them. The CDR3: CSAEEGDEQYF. CDR3 sequence (DNA): TGCAGTGCCGAGGAGGGGGACGAGCAGTACTTC.

J is TRBJ1-1 and V is TRBV6-6; maybe TRBD1 (5 bases). The CDR3 totals 14 residues. Trimming removed 2 bases from V and 1 base from J, with 8 bases in between. Germline V gives CDR1 MNHNY, CDR2 SVGAGI (reference sequence). CDR3 amino acids: CASSYPGQNTEAFF. CDR3 DNA sequence: TGTGCCAGCAGTTACCCCGGACAGAACACTGAAGCTTTCTTT.

V and J are TRBV2 and TRBJ1-2, with D possibly matching TRBD1 (6 bases). Trimming took 0 bases from V and 7 from J, leaving 15 bases between them. The germline V gene encodes CDR1 SNHLY and CDR2 FYNNEI. The CDR3 extends over 15 amino acids. The DNA for the CDR3 is TGTGCCAGCAGTGAAGCTAGGGGGAACGGGGGTGGCTACACCTTC. Translating it yields CASSEARGNGGGYTF.

This chain uses TRBV18 with TRBJ1-3; the D is unclear. This CDR3 contains 16 residues. Between the trimmed V and J ends, which lost 7 bases and 0 bases, there was a span of 16 bases. The germline V gene has CDR1 KGHSH and CDR2 LQKENI. The CDR3: CASLRSPRNSGNTIYF. CDR3 DNA sequence: TGTGCCAGCTTGAGATCCCCGCGGAACTCTGGAAACACCATATATTTT.

This chain links TRBV7-3 with TRBJ2-5; D might be TRBD1 (5 bases). V was cut by 5 bases and J by 0 bases, with 7 bases left in between. Germline V gene data show CDR1 as SGHTA and CDR2 as FQGTGA. This CDR3 region has 13 residues. The CDR3 region has the DNA TGTGCCAGCAGCCTGGACAACCAAGAGACCCAGTACTTC. This sequence encodes CASSLDNQETQYF.

The V and J genes are TRBV2 and TRBJ2-1; maybe TRBD1 (5 bases). Germline V lookup: CDR1 SNHLY, CDR2 FYNNEI. V lost 7 bases and J lost 6, with 13 bases in between. This CDR3 contains 13 residues. The CDR3 region has the DNA TGTGCCAGCAACAGGCAAACGGGCAATGAGCAGTTCTTC. It specifies CASNRQTGNEQFF.

The genes are TRBV9 and TRBJ1-4; the D gene is possibly TRBD1 (5 bases). Germline loops: CDR1 SGDLS, CDR2 YYNGEE. The V gene lost 4 bases and the J gene lost 6 bases, with 13 bases spanning the gap. This CDR3 contains 14 residues. CDR3 region: CASSRGQGDEKLFF. CDR3 in DNA: TGTGCCAGCAGCCGAGGGCAGGGAGATGAAAAACTGTTTTTT. The entire variable domain, with the rest obtained from reference TRBV9 and TRBJ1-4, is as follows: DSGVTQTPKHLITATGQRVTLRCSPRSGDLSVYWYQQSLDQGLQFLIQYYNGEERAKGNILERFSAQQFPDLHSELNLSSLELGDSALYFCASSRGQGDEKLFFGSGTQLSVL.

The chain uses TRBV15 and TRBJ1-2; D is undetermined. CDR1 LNHNV and CDR2 YYDKDF come from the germline V gene (reference sequence). Between the trimmed V and J ends, which lost 1 base and 3 bases, there was a span of 9 bases. This CDR3 spans 14 amino acids. The CDR3 DNA reads TGTGCCACCAGCAGAGTGTTGGTGGACTATGGCTACACCTTC. This sequence encodes CATSRVLVDYGYTF.

The chain recombines TRBV9 with TRBJ2-1, with 12 positions matching TRBD2. The CDR3 has 16 residues. Losses at the gene ends were 0 bases for V and 8 bases for J; bases not matched to a gene: 6. The germline gives CDR1 SGDLS, CDR2 YYNGEE. The CDR3 region has the DNA TGTGCCAGCAGCGTAGGTACTAGCGGGGGGTGGGATGAGCAGTTCTTC. It yields the protein CASSVGTSGGWDEQFF.

This chain links TRBV7-9 with TRBJ1-4, with TRBD1 matching over 8 bases. J gave up 6 bases and V 6 bases, and 9 bases lay outside the gene matches. Germline loops: CDR1 SEHNR, CDR2 FQNEAQ (reference sequence). This CDR3 is built from 15 residues. CDR3 region: CASRTGQGGYEKLFF. In DNA form, the CDR3 reads TGTGCCAGCAGAACCGGACAGGGCGGCTATGAAAAACTGTTTTTT.

V is TRBV7-9 and J is TRBJ1-1; D is ambiguous. V was shortened by 1 base and J by 7 bases, with 4 bases between the two germline ends. The CDR3 contains 11 residues. CDR1 SEHNR and CDR2 FQNEAQ come from the germline V gene (reference sequence). CDR3 nucleotides: TGTGCCAGCAGCTTAGAGGGTGAAGCTTTCTTT. Amino acids: CASSLEGEAFF.

The V gene is TRBV5-4, the J gene TRBJ1-6, with 7 bases that match TRBD1. The ends lost 4 bases at V and 10 bases at J; junction bases unmatched: 8. This CDR3 has 14 residues. Germline lookup yields CDR1 SGHNT and CDR2 YYREEE (reference sequence). CDR3 sequence reads: CASSIPGQNSPLHF. As DNA, the CDR3 is TGTGCCAGCAGCATACCGGGACAGAACTCACCCCTCCACTTT.

The J gene is TRBJ1-2, the V gene TRBV7-9, with a weak D call TRBD1 (6 bases). The V end was cut by 5 bases, the J end by 8 bases, with 18 bases between. The CDR3 contains 14 residues. Germline values: CDR1 SEHNR, CDR2 FQNEAQ (reference sequence). CDR3 protein: CASSGSQGFGGYTF. The CDR3 DNA is TGTGCCAGCAGCGGCTCACAGGGTTTCGGGGGCTACACCTTC.

The genes are TRBV7-8 and TRBJ1-4; TRBD1 aligns across 7 bases. Germline V gene sequence: CDR1 SGHVS, CDR2 FQNEAQ. This CDR3 is built from 13 residues. The V gene end was trimmed by 6 bases and the J gene end by 7 bases; junction bases not matched to a gene: 5. CDR3 region: CASRPTGSEKLFF. CDR3 in DNA: TGTGCCAGCAGGCCGACAGGGAGTGAAAAACTGTTTTTT.

The chain has TRBV2 and TRBJ1-3, with D possibly TRBD1 on 5 matching bases. Trimming pared 7 bases from V and 0 bases from J, leaving 13 bases between. The CDR3 totals 15 residues. Germline-derived CDR1 and CDR2 are SNHLY and FYNNEI. The CDR3, as DNA: TGTGCCAGCACCCGGGACTCGGACTCTGGAAACACCATATATTTT. Residues: CASTRDSDSGNTIYF.

This CDR3 is CASSSGTSGDYEQYF. In DNA form, the CDR3 reads TGTGCCAGCAGCTCCGGGACTAGCGGGGACTACGAGCAGTACTTC. The chain carries TRBV7-3 and TRBJ2-7; 13 positions match TRBD2. The CDR3 extends over 15 amino acids. Germline trimming cut 4 bases from V and 3 bases from J; bases unmatched to any gene: 3. CDR1 is SGHTA, CDR2 FQGTGA, per germline.

The chain is built from TRBV5-1 and TRBJ1-5; 8 bases fit TRBD1. This CDR3 spans 15 amino acids. Germline V gene data show CDR1 as SGHRS and CDR2 as YFSETQ. Trimming cost V 4 bases and J 2 bases; bases outside gene matches: 5. CDR3 region: CASSGGQGGNQPQHF. As DNA, the CDR3 is TGCGCCAGCAGCGGCGGACAGGGCGGCAATCAGCCCCAGCATTTT. Combining the CDR3 with reference TRBV5-1 and TRBJ1-5 gives the whole variable domain KAGVTQTPRYLIKTRGQQVTLSCSPISGHRSVSWYQQTPGQGLQFLFEYFSETQRNKGNFPGRFSGRQFSNSRSEMNVSTLELGDSALYLCASSGGQGGNQPQHFGDGTRLSIL.